What follows is one TCR beta chain and its context. This CDR3 has 19 amino acids. V was pared by 4 bases and J by 0 bases, with 13 bases of the junction left unmatched. Per germline, CDR1 SEHNR and CDR2 FQNEAQ (reference sequence). The data originate from a study of blood T cell repertoires in COVID-19. About the study: Researchers got acute and convalescent COVID-19 samples from the United States, Italy and Spain. PBMCs, B-cell-depleted T cells, or T cells provided the cDNA or gDNA that made up the material.

Per the original data handling: Nucleated cell counts were estimated from reference gene primer amplification. Assay used: immunoSEQ multiplex PCR; TCRdb lists only in-frame clones, some missing. Clonal size and the V and J genes are those of that table, whereas D and trimming came from the DNA. The table has 350,000 to 450,000 clones, roughly 90% seen once. The sample consisted of peripheral blood. This sequence joins TRBV7-9 and TRBJ1-4; 8 bases agree with TRBD1. This TCR was sampled from a man aged 35 to 55 with acute or convalescent COVID-19. The CDR3 sequence: CASSSPFRDRGSTNEKLFF. CDR3 bases: TGTGCCAGCAGCTCCCCTTTTAGAGACAGGGGTTCAACTAATGAAAAACTGTTTTTT.